The rows below give T cell receptor beta chains drawn from one sample of a study of control samples from healthy donors and cancer patients. The assay was immunoSEQ multiplex PCR, and TCRdb's table has in-frame clones only and misses some. The repertoire holds about 120,000 clones, with around 90% as singletons. The sequenced material came from blood. The origin of the receptors is a middle-aged man in good health. CDR3s include the opening cysteine and the closing phenylalanine or tryptophan. The D gene is left open where the match is weak. Clone size is shown for a subset of rows, as once, few, many or a class of expanded clone.

d_call: TRBD1
v_call: TRBV10-3
clone_size: .
j_call: TRBJ1-2
cdr3_nt: TGTGCCATCAAGGAGGGGGCGTTGAACTATGGCTACACCTTC
cdr3_aa: CAIKEGALNYGYTF

d_call: .
v_call: TRBV3-1/TRBV3-2
clone_size: .
j_call: TRBJ2-2
cdr3_nt: TGTGCCAGCAGCACCTCGAGGGGGGTAGCGGTTAGTCCGAACACCGGGGAGCTGTTTTTT
cdr3_aa: CASSTSRGVAVSPNTGELFF

d_call: TRBD1
v_call: TRBV27
clone_size: once
j_call: TRBJ2-7
cdr3_nt: TGTGCCAGCAGTGCAGGGACAGGGGACTCCTACGAGCAGTACTTC
cdr3_aa: CASSAGTGDSYEQYF

d_call: TRBD1
v_call: TRBV18
clone_size: .
j_call: TRBJ2-6
cdr3_nt: TGTGCCAGCTCACCGAGGACAGGGCTCACTGGGGCCAACGTCCTGACTTTC
cdr3_aa: CASSPRTGLTGANVLTF

d_call: .
v_call: TRBV30
clone_size: .
j_call: TRBJ2-7
cdr3_nt: TGTGCCTGGAGACCTCGAGACTTAGCCTACGAGCAGTACTTC
cdr3_aa: CAWRPRDLAYEQYF

d_call: .
v_call: TRBV7-2
clone_size: few
j_call: TRBJ1-2
cdr3_nt: TGTGCCAGCAGCTTAGGCCCAAACAGGAACACCTTC
cdr3_aa: CASSLGPNRNTF

d_call: .
v_call: TRBV7-8
clone_size: .
j_call: TRBJ1-2
cdr3_nt: TGTGCCAGCAGCTTAGGGGGGGCGAATGGCTACACCTTC
cdr3_aa: CASSLGGANGYTF

d_call: .
v_call: TRBV5-1
clone_size: .
j_call: TRBJ2-1
cdr3_nt: TGCGCCAGCAGCTTGGGACGGGACAATGAGCAGTTCTTC
cdr3_aa: CASSLGRDNEQFF

d_call: .
v_call: TRBV14
clone_size: .
j_call: TRBJ1-3
cdr3_nt: TGTGCCAGCATGCTAGTCTCTGGAAACACCATATATTTT
cdr3_aa: CASMLVSGNTIYF

d_call: .
v_call: TRBV10-3
clone_size: .
j_call: TRBJ2-3
cdr3_nt: TGTGCCATCAGTGAGTCGATGGTGCGGACCACAGATACGCAGTATTTT
cdr3_aa: CAISESMVRTTDTQYF

d_call: TRBD2
v_call: TRBV11-1
clone_size: few
j_call: TRBJ2-1
cdr3_nt: TGTGCCAGCAGCCCAAGCGGGGGGGCCTACAATGAGCAGTTCTTC
cdr3_aa: CASSPSGGAYNEQFF

d_call: .
v_call: TRBV5-6
clone_size: .
j_call: TRBJ1-1
cdr3_nt: TGTGCCAGCAGCTCGCTCCCTAGCAGCACTGAAGCTTTCTTT
cdr3_aa: CASSSLPSSTEAFF

d_call: .
v_call: TRBV5-1
clone_size: .
j_call: TRBJ1-1
cdr3_nt: TGCGCCAGCAGCTTGGCTAGGGGTGGCACTGAAGCTTTCTTT
cdr3_aa: CASSLARGGTEAFF

d_call: TRBD1
v_call: TRBV7-8
clone_size: .
j_call: TRBJ1-2
cdr3_nt: TGTGCCAGCAGCTTTAGGACAGGGTCCTCTGGCTACACCTTC
cdr3_aa: CASSFRTGSSGYTF

d_call: .
v_call: TRBV5-8
clone_size: .
j_call: TRBJ1-3
cdr3_nt: TGTGCCAGCAGCTTGTGGGTTAGCTCTGGAAACACCATATATTTT
cdr3_aa: CASSLWVSSGNTIYF

d_call: .
v_call: TRBV30
clone_size: once
j_call: TRBJ2-2
cdr3_nt: TGTGCCTGGAGTAGGGGTAACACCGGGGAGCTGTTTTTT
cdr3_aa: CAWSRGNTGELFF

d_call: .
v_call: TRBV9
clone_size: .
j_call: TRBJ2-3
cdr3_nt: TGTGCCAGCAGCGTAGAGGCTGGGTCTGGCACAGATACGCAGTATTTT
cdr3_aa: CASSVEAGSGTDTQYF

d_call: .
v_call: TRBV27
clone_size: .
j_call: TRBJ1-1
cdr3_nt: TGTGCCAGCAGTTTATCGTGGCAGGGATACACTGAAGCTTTCTTT
cdr3_aa: CASSLSWQGYTEAFF

d_call: .
v_call: TRBV21-1
clone_size: .
j_call: TRBJ2-5
cdr3_nt: TGTGCCGGACAAGCAGCTGGGGATGCGGAGACCCAGTACTTC
cdr3_aa: CAGQAAGDAETQYF

d_call: .
v_call: TRBV2
clone_size: .
j_call: TRBJ2-1
cdr3_nt: TGTGCCAGCAGTGAAGGGGGTGCCTCCTACAATGAGCAGTTCTTC
cdr3_aa: CASSEGGASYNEQFF

d_call: TRBD2
v_call: TRBV27
clone_size: .
j_call: TRBJ2-5
cdr3_nt: TGTGCCAGCAGTTTTGGTTCTAGCGGGGGGAAAGAGACCCAGTACTTC
cdr3_aa: CASSFGSSGGKETQYF

d_call: .
v_call: TRBV19
clone_size: .
j_call: TRBJ2-2
cdr3_nt: TGTGCCAGTAGTATCTCGGGACTCAACACCGGGGAGCTGTTTTTT
cdr3_aa: CASSISGLNTGELFF

d_call: TRBD2
v_call: TRBV2
clone_size: once
j_call: TRBJ2-7
cdr3_nt: TGTGCCAGCAGTGGCCTAGCGGGGGCCTACGAGCAGTACTTC
cdr3_aa: CASSGLAGAYEQYF

d_call: .
v_call: TRBV3-1/TRBV3-2
clone_size: few
j_call: TRBJ2-7
cdr3_nt: TGTGCCAGCAGCCCGGGACACCTATACGAGCAGTACTTC
cdr3_aa: CASSPGHLYEQYF

d_call: .
v_call: TRBV10-3
clone_size: .
j_call: TRBJ1-2
cdr3_nt: TGTGCCATCAGTGAAACAGGGAACTATGGCTACACCTTC
cdr3_aa: CAISETGNYGYTF

d_call: .
v_call: TRBV6-1
clone_size: once
j_call: TRBJ1-6
cdr3_nt: TGTGCCAGCAGTGAAGATATCGGGGGGTCCAATTCACCCCTCCACTTT
cdr3_aa: CASSEDIGGSNSPLHF

d_call: TRBD1
v_call: TRBV5-1
clone_size: .
j_call: TRBJ2-2
cdr3_nt: TGCGCCAGCAGCTTGACCGACAGGGGTTACACCGGGGAGCTGTTTTTT
cdr3_aa: CASSLTDRGYTGELFF

d_call: TRBD1
v_call: TRBV3-1/TRBV3-2
clone_size: .
j_call: TRBJ1-3
cdr3_nt: TGTGCCAGCAGCCGGGGACAGAGCTCTGGAAACACCATATATTTT
cdr3_aa: CASSRGQSSGNTIYF

d_call: TRBD1
v_call: TRBV5-1
clone_size: .
j_call: TRBJ1-1
cdr3_nt: TGCGCCAGCTACAGGGGGCTGGAGAACACTGAAGCTTTCTTT
cdr3_aa: CASYRGLENTEAFF

d_call: TRBD2
v_call: TRBV4-2
clone_size: .
j_call: TRBJ2-1
cdr3_nt: TGTGCCAGCAGCCAAGATGCTAGCGGGGTATCGTCCTACAATGAGCAGTTCTTC
cdr3_aa: CASSQDASGVSSYNEQFF

d_call: .
v_call: TRBV6-5
clone_size: .
j_call: TRBJ2-3
cdr3_nt: TGTGCCAGCACCCTAACAGGGAGGGAGGATACGCAGTATTTT
cdr3_aa: CASTLTGREDTQYF

d_call: .
v_call: TRBV10-3
clone_size: .
j_call: TRBJ2-1
cdr3_nt: TGTGCCATCAGGGTAGGGAACAATGAGCAGTTCTTC
cdr3_aa: CAIRVGNNEQFF

d_call: .
v_call: TRBV5-1
clone_size: once
j_call: TRBJ2-6
cdr3_nt: TGCGCCAGCAGCTCCTCAAGCTCTGGGGCCAACGTCCTGACTTTC
cdr3_aa: CASSSSSSGANVLTF

d_call: .
v_call: TRBV6-1
clone_size: .
j_call: TRBJ1-6
cdr3_nt: TGTGCCAGCAGTGAAGGCAGGGGTAATTCACCCCTCCACTTT
cdr3_aa: CASSEGRGNSPLHF

d_call: .
v_call: TRBV3-1/TRBV3-2
clone_size: .
j_call: TRBJ1-2
cdr3_nt: TGTGCCAGCAGCCAAGACAGGGACTATGGCTACACCTTC
cdr3_aa: CASSQDRDYGYTF

d_call: .
v_call: TRBV6-5
clone_size: .
j_call: TRBJ1-2
cdr3_nt: TGTGCCAGCAGTCTGGGACTCCACTATGGCTACACCTTC
cdr3_aa: CASSLGLHYGYTF

d_call: .
v_call: TRBV2
clone_size: .
j_call: TRBJ1-1
cdr3_nt: TGTGCCAGCAGGACCGACAGTACAGCTTTCTTT
cdr3_aa: CASRTDSTAFF

d_call: .
v_call: TRBV19
clone_size: .
j_call: TRBJ2-1
cdr3_nt: TGTGCCAGTAGTTCACACTCGCGCAGGGGCTCAAGCTCCTACAATGAGCAGTTCTTC
cdr3_aa: CASSSHSRRGSSSYNEQFF

d_call: TRBD1
v_call: TRBV27
clone_size: .
j_call: TRBJ1-6
cdr3_nt: TGTGCCAGCAGTTTGGACAGGGGGTACTCACCCCTCCACTTT
cdr3_aa: CASSLDRGYSPLHF

d_call: .
v_call: TRBV29-1
clone_size: .
j_call: TRBJ1-3
cdr3_nt: TGCAGCTCCGTCTATGGAAACACCATATATTTT
cdr3_aa: CSSVYGNTIYF

d_call: TRBD1
v_call: TRBV10-3
clone_size: .
j_call: TRBJ1-6
cdr3_nt: TGTGCCATCAGTGACTACAGAGGACAGGACCTAATAAGCTCCTATAATTCACCCCTCCACTTT
cdr3_aa: CAISDYRGQDLISSYNSPLHF

d_call: TRBD1
v_call: TRBV30
clone_size: .
j_call: TRBJ1-5
cdr3_nt: TGTGCTTCCAAGGGGACAGGGCCTAATCAGCCCCAGCATTTT
cdr3_aa: CASKGTGPNQPQHF

d_call: TRBD1
v_call: TRBV6-6
clone_size: .
j_call: TRBJ1-6
cdr3_nt: TGTGCCAGCAGACGGACAGGGGTGGGATCACCCCTCCACTTT
cdr3_aa: CASRRTGVGSPLHF

d_call: .
v_call: TRBV27
clone_size: few
j_call: TRBJ1-2
cdr3_nt: TGTGCCAGCAGTTTCGAGCCTACTTTAGATGGCTACACCTTC
cdr3_aa: CASSFEPTLDGYTF

d_call: .
v_call: TRBV7-2
clone_size: .
j_call: TRBJ1-2
cdr3_nt: TGTGCCAGCAGCTTATCCCAGGGCGGCGGCTACACCTTC
cdr3_aa: CASSLSQGGGYTF

d_call: TRBD1
v_call: TRBV7-2
clone_size: .
j_call: TRBJ1-1
cdr3_nt: TGTGCCAGCAGCTTTTTCCAGGGGGCAAACACTGAAGCTTTCTTT
cdr3_aa: CASSFFQGANTEAFF